Listed below are T cell receptor beta chains from one sample, sequenced in a study of cytomegalovirus exposure and HLA in healthy donors. Data came from immunoSEQ multiplex PCR; TCRdb stores just in-frame clones and leaves some out. The table shows about 170,000 clones, with about three quarters occurring only once. Sequences were obtained from PBMCs. The origin of the receptors is a girl aged 5-17 years in good health and CMV-seronegative. The CDR3 runs from the conserved cysteine through the conserved F or W. Fields, in order: J gene, clone size, V gene, D gene, CDR3 protein, CDR3 DNA. D genes are given only for firm matches. Size is omitted from some rows. Given values are once, few, many or a class for expanded clones.

J: TRBJ2-1; size: NA; V: TRBV9; D: TRBD2; CDR3: CASSVWAGGTNEQFF; DNA: TGTGCCAGCAGCGTTTGGGCGGGGGGGACCAATGAGCAGTTCTTC
J: TRBJ2-5; size: NA; V: TRBV28; D: NA; CDR3: CASTLPGVQETQYF; DNA: TGTGCCAGCACCCTGCCCGGGGTTCAAGAGACCCAGTACTTC
J: TRBJ1-1; size: NA; V: TRBV2; D: TRBD1; CDR3: CASSEQGQGNTEAFF; DNA: TGTGCCAGCAGCGAACAGGGACAGGGGAACACTGAAGCTTTCTTT
J: TRBJ2-4; size: NA; V: TRBV5-1; D: TRBD1; CDR3: CASSLEGGPSKNIQYF; DNA: TGCGCCAGCAGCTTGGAAGGGGGCCCGTCCAAAAACATTCAGTACTTC
J: TRBJ2-3; size: few; V: TRBV29-1; D: TRBD2; CDR3: CSGGGGSDTQYF; DNA: TGCAGCGGTGGCGGGGGGTCAGATACGCAGTATTTT
J: TRBJ1-4; size: few; V: TRBV6-6; D: NA; CDR3: CASLDRGNEKLFF; DNA: TGTGCCAGTCTAGATCGGGGGAATGAAAAACTGTTTTTT
J: TRBJ2-7; size: NA; V: TRBV2; D: TRBD1; CDR3: CASSEGQGNSYEQYF; DNA: TGTGCCAGCAGCGAGGGACAGGGGAACTCCTACGAGCAGTACTTC
J: TRBJ1-1; size: NA; V: TRBV7-8; D: NA; CDR3: CASSLEQIPSSIAFF; DNA: TGTGCCAGCAGCTTAGAACAGATTCCCTCGTCCATTGCTTTCTTT
J: TRBJ1-2; size: NA; V: TRBV6-6; D: TRBD1; CDR3: CASWDGQGDGYTF; DNA: TGTGCCAGCTGGGATGGACAGGGGGATGGCTACACCTTC
J: TRBJ1-1; size: once; V: TRBV9; D: NA; CDR3: CASSVAGGWTEAFF; DNA: TGTGCCAGCAGCGTAGCCGGGGGATGGACTGAAGCTTTCTTT
J: TRBJ2-7; size: few; V: TRBV9; D: TRBD1; CDR3: CASSEPGTGWREQYF; DNA: TGTGCCAGCAGCGAGCCCGGGACAGGGTGGCGGGAGCAGTACTTC
J: TRBJ2-5; size: NA; V: TRBV7-7; D: NA; CDR3: CASSPLGGTQYF; DNA: TGTGCCAGCAGCCCCCTCGGGGGGACCCAGTACTTC
J: TRBJ2-1; size: NA; V: TRBV27; D: TRBD2; CDR3: CASSKTGLAANNEQFF; DNA: TGTGCCAGCAGCAAAACGGGACTAGCAGCGAACAATGAGCAGTTCTTC
J: TRBJ1-5; size: NA; V: TRBV19; D: TRBD1; CDR3: CAVSGGGNQPQHF; DNA: TGTGCCGTGTCAGGGGGAGGCAATCAGCCCCAGCATTTT
J: TRBJ2-3; size: NA; V: TRBV15; D: NA; CDR3: CATSRGTAQYF; DNA: TGTGCCACCAGCAGAGGGACAGCGCAGTATTTT
J: TRBJ2-1; size: NA; V: TRBV6-1; D: NA; CDR3: CASSGGGTGNEQFF; DNA: TGTGCCAGCAGTGGTGGGGGGACGGGCAATGAGCAGTTCTTC
J: TRBJ2-5; size: NA; V: TRBV9; D: NA; CDR3: CASSFTGQETQYF; DNA: TGTGCCAGCAGCTTCACAGGACAAGAGACCCAGTACTTC
J: TRBJ2-7; size: NA; V: TRBV28; D: NA; CDR3: CAFPQTTAYEQYF; DNA: TGTGCCTTCCCACAGACGACCGCTTACGAGCAGTACTTC
J: TRBJ1-1; size: NA; V: TRBV6-4; D: NA; CDR3: CASGREINTEAFF; DNA: TGTGCCAGCGGGAGGGAGATCAACACTGAAGCTTTCTTT
J: TRBJ1-1; size: NA; V: TRBV19; D: NA; CDR3: CASSIGGRNTEAFF; DNA: TGTGCCAGTAGTATAGGTGGCAGGAACACTGAAGCTTTCTTT
J: TRBJ2-3; size: NA; V: TRBV11-3; D: NA; CDR3: CASSLGDGGPTDTQYF; DNA: TGTGCCAGCAGCTTAGGAGATGGGGGCCCCACAGATACGCAGTATTTT
J: TRBJ1-5; size: NA; V: TRBV15; D: NA; CDR3: CATSGERGGNQPQHF; DNA: TGTGCCACCAGCGGGGAAAGGGGGGGGAATCAGCCCCAGCATTTT
J: TRBJ2-3; size: NA; V: TRBV19; D: NA; CDR3: CASTFGGTQYF; DNA: TGTGCCAGTACGTTTGGAGGTACGCAGTATTTT
J: TRBJ1-1; size: NA; V: TRBV7-3; D: NA; CDR3: CASSPQGNEAEAFF; DNA: TGTGCCAGCAGCCCGCAGGGTAATGAGGCTGAAGCTTTCTTT
J: TRBJ1-5; size: few; V: TRBV27; D: TRBD1; CDR3: CASSPGQDPSQPQHF; DNA: TGTGCCAGCAGCCCCGGACAGGACCCGAGTCAGCCCCAGCATTTT
J: TRBJ2-3; size: NA; V: TRBV6-1; D: NA; CDR3: CASSEAGGAPSTDTQYF; DNA: TGTGCCAGCAGTGAAGCTGGGGGGGCTCCTAGCACAGATACGCAGTATTTT
J: TRBJ1-2; size: NA; V: TRBV7-9; D: TRBD1; CDR3: CASSSGQETDTF; DNA: TGTGCCAGCAGCTCTGGACAGGAGACAGACACCTTC
J: TRBJ1-3; size: NA; V: TRBV6-5; D: TRBD1; CDR3: CASRRQGAVGDTIYF; DNA: TGTGCCAGCAGAAGACAGGGCGCGGTTGGTGACACCATATATTTT
J: TRBJ2-6; size: few; V: TRBV27; D: NA; CDR3: CAARTLGANVLTF; DNA: TGTGCCGCCCGTACTCTGGGGGCCAACGTCCTGACTTTC
J: TRBJ2-3; size: NA; V: TRBV13; D: TRBD2; CDR3: CATRLAGRGDTQYF; DNA: TGTGCCACCCGACTAGCGGGGCGGGGAGATACGCAGTATTTT
J: TRBJ2-6; size: NA; V: TRBV13; D: TRBD1; CDR3: CASSLVLWTGASGANVLTF; DNA: TGTGCCAGCAGCTTAGTTCTATGGACAGGGGCTTCTGGGGCCAACGTCCTGACTTTC
J: TRBJ1-1; size: NA; V: TRBV2; D: TRBD1; CDR3: CASSGQGRDTEAFF; DNA: TGTGCCAGCAGTGGACAGGGGCGGGACACTGAAGCTTTCTTT
J: TRBJ1-1; size: NA; V: TRBV18; D: NA; CDR3: CASSPPGGADTEAFF; DNA: TGTGCCAGCTCACCACCGGGGGGGGCTGACACTGAAGCTTTCTTT
J: TRBJ2-5; size: once; V: TRBV29-1; D: NA; CDR3: CSGTIGEETQYF; DNA: TGCAGCGGGACAATTGGCGAAGAGACCCAGTACTTC
J: TRBJ2-3; size: NA; V: TRBV5-1; D: TRBD2; CDR3: CASSSTGGVADTQYF; DNA: TGCGCCAGCAGCTCCACGGGGGGTGTCGCAGATACGCAGTATTTT
J: TRBJ1-1; size: NA; V: TRBV29-1; D: TRBD1; CDR3: CSVPGQGVPEAFF; DNA: TGCAGCGTTCCGGGACAGGGAGTCCCTGAAGCTTTCTTT
J: TRBJ2-2; size: NA; V: TRBV5-1; D: NA; CDR3: CASSLGVNTGELFF; DNA: TGCGCCAGCAGCCTCGGGGTCAACACCGGGGAGCTGTTTTTT
J: TRBJ2-3; size: few; V: TRBV5-4; D: NA; CDR3: CASSSLTDTQYF; DNA: TGTGCCAGCAGCTCCCTCACAGATACGCAGTATTTT
J: TRBJ1-1; size: NA; V: TRBV5-3; D: NA; CDR3: CARRPQGYTEAFF; DNA: TGTGCCAGAAGACCACAGGGATACACTGAAGCTTTCTTT
J: TRBJ2-7; size: NA; V: TRBV2; D: TRBD2; CDR3: CASSENGGGGEQYF; DNA: TGTGCCAGCAGTGAGAACGGGGGGGGTGGCGAGCAGTACTTC
J: TRBJ2-5; size: NA; V: TRBV7-6; D: NA; CDR3: CASSIGHHGETQYF; DNA: TGTGCCAGCAGCATCGGACATCACGGGGAGACCCAGTACTTC
J: TRBJ2-7; size: NA; V: TRBV27; D: NA; CDR3: CASIRAGIPHEQYF; DNA: TGTGCCAGCATCAGGGCAGGGATTCCCCACGAGCAGTACTTC
J: TRBJ1-6; size: NA; V: TRBV1; D: NA; CDR3: CTSSQDTSSYNSPLHF; DNA: TGCACCAGCAGCCAAGATACCAGCTCCTATAATTCACCCCTCCACTTT
J: TRBJ2-2; size: NA; V: TRBV19; D: NA; CDR3: CASSIGGGWNTGELFF; DNA: TGTGCCAGTAGTATAGGAGGGGGATGGAACACCGGGGAGCTGTTTTTT
J: TRBJ2-4; size: NA; V: TRBV6-5; D: TRBD1; CDR3: CASSQTGTGNNIQYF; DNA: TGTGCCAGCAGCCAAACCGGGACAGGGAACAACATTCAGTACTTC
J: TRBJ1-4; size: NA; V: TRBV6-5; D: NA; CDR3: CASSPGIGNEKLFF; DNA: TGTGCCAGCAGTCCGGGTATCGGGAATGAAAAACTGTTTTTT
J: TRBJ1-6; size: NA; V: TRBV11-2; D: NA; CDR3: CASSLVLGAHNSPLHF; DNA: TGTGCCAGCAGCTTAGTTTTGGGGGCCCATAATTCACCCCTCCACTTT
J: TRBJ1-2; size: NA; V: TRBV6-5; D: NA; CDR3: CASSNLLMGPYGYTF; DNA: TGTGCCAGCAGTAACCTTCTTATGGGCCCCTATGGCTACACCTTC
J: TRBJ2-1; size: NA; V: TRBV10-2; D: NA; CDR3: CASLDTQGNNEQFF; DNA: TGCGCCAGCCTGGACACCCAGGGGAACAATGAGCAGTTCTTC
J: TRBJ1-1; size: NA; V: TRBV2; D: TRBD1; CDR3: CASRGTGGNTEAFF; DNA: TGTGCCAGCAGGGGGACAGGCGGGAACACTGAAGCTTTCTTT
J: TRBJ2-5; size: few; V: TRBV6-5; D: NA; CDR3: CASSYGSEETQYF; DNA: TGTGCCAGCAGTTACGGTAGCGAAGAGACCCAGTACTTC
J: TRBJ1-2; size: NA; V: TRBV10-3; D: NA; CDR3: CAISESTDFHRPYGYTF; DNA: TGTGCCATCAGTGAGTCGACGGACTTTCACCGTCCTTATGGCTACACCTTC
J: TRBJ2-5; size: NA; V: TRBV5-4; D: TRBD1; CDR3: CASSLTGPGMTQYF; DNA: TGTGCCAGCAGCCTGACAGGGCCGGGGATGACCCAGTACTTC